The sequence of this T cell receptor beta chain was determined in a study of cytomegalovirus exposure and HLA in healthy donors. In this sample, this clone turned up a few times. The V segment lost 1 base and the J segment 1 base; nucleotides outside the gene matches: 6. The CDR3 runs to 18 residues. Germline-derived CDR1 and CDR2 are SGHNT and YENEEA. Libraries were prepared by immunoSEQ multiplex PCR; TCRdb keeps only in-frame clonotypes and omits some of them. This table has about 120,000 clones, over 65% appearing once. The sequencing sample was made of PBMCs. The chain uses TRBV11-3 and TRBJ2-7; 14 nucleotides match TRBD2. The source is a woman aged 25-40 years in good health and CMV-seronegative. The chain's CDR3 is CASSLGLAGGFASYEQYF. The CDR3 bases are TGTGCCAGCAGCTTAGGACTAGCGGGGGGGTTTGCGTCCTACGAGCAGTACTTC. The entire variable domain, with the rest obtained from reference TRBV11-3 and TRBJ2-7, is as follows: EAGVVQSPRYKIIEKKQPVAFWCNPISGHNTLYWYLQNLGQGPELLIRYENEEAVDDSQLPKDRFSAERLKGVDSTLKIQPAELGDSAVYLCASSLGLAGGFASYEQYFGPGTRLTVT.